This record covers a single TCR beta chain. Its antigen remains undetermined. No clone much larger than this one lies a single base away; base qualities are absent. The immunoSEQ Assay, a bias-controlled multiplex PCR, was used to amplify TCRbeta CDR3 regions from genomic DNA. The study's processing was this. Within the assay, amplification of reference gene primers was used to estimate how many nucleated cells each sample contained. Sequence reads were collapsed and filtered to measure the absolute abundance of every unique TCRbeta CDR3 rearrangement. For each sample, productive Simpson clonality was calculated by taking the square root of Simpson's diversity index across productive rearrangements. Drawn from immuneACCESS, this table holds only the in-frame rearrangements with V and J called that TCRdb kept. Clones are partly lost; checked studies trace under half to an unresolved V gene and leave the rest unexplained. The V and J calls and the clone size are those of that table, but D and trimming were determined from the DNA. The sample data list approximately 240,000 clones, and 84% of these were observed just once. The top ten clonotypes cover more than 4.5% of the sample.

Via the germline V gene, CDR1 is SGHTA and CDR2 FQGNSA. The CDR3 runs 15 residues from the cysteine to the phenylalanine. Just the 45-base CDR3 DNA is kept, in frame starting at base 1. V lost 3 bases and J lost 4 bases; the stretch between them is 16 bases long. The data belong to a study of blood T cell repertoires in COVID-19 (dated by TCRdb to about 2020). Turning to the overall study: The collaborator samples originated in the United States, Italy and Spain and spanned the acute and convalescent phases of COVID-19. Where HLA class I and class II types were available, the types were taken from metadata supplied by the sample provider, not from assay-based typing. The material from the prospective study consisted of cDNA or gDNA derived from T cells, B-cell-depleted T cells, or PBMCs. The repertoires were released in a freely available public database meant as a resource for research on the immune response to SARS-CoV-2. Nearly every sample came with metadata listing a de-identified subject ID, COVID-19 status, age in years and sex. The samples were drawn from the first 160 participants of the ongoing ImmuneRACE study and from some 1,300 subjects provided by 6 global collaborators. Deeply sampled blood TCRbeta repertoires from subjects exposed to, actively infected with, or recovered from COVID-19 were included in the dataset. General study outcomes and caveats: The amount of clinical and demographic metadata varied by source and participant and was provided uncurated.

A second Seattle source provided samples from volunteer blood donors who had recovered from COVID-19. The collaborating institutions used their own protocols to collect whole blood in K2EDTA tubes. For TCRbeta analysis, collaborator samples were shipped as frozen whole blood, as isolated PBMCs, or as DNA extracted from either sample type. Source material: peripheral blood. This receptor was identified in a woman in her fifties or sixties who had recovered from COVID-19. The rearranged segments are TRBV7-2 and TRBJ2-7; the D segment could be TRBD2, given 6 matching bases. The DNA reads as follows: TGTGCCAGCAGCTTGAAAGGCCAAAGCGGGTACGAGCAGTACTTC. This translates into CASSLKGQSGYEQYF.